Sequencing of this T cell receptor (beta chain) was carried out in a study of cytomegalovirus exposure and HLA in healthy donors. Across the whole study: The approximately 130 validation repertoires and the approximately 700 first-cohort repertoires shared a platform, a later analysis reported.

Produced via immunoSEQ multiplex PCR; TCRdb's table is partial and in-frame only. The table shows under 250,000 clones, with around 86% occurring only once. CDR1 and CDR2 (germline): SGHNT, YENEEA. The CDR3 is 15 residues long. With V trimmed by 5 bases and J by 3 bases, 4 bases remained unmatched. General study findings and limits: The investigators catalogued 164 TCR beta chains as cytomegalovirus-associated. Subsequent analysis showed first-cohort TCR clusters tending to co-occur in 120 validation repertoires.

Of note for this clone: Its specificity is unknown.

The chain uses TRBV11-3 and TRBJ2-1; TRBD2 aligns across 10 bases. The sequence came from a young woman in good health and CMV-seropositive. The sample consisted of PBMCs. The CDR3 region has the DNA TGTGCCAGCAGCACCCGACTAGCGGGCTACAATGAGCAGTTCTTC. It specifies CASSTRLAGYNEQFF.